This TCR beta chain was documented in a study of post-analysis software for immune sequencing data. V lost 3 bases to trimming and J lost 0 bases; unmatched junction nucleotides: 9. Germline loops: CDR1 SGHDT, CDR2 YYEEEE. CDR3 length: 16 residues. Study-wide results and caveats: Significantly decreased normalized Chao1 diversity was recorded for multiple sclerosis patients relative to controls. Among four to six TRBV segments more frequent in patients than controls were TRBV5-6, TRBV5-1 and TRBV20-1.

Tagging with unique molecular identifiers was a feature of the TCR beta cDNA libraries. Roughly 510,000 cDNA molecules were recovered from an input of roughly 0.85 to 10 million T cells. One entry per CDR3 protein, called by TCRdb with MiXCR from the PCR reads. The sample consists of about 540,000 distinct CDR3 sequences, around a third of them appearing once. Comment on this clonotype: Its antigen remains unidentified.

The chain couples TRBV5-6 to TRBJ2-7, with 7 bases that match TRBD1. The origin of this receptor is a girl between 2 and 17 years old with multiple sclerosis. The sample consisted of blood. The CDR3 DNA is TGTGCCAGCAGCTATATGGGACAGACAAGCTCCTACGAGCAGTACTTC. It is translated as CASSYMGQTSSYEQYF.